A single T cell receptor beta chain is shown here with its context. Its antigen is undetermined. It was with a sample-barcoded 5' primer and a J-beta primer mix that a second PCR of roughly 7 to 12 cycles was run. MiXCR, applied by TCRdb to the 5' RACE reads, yields one record per CDR3 protein. The sample contains 600,000 or so distinct CDR3 sequences, under 25% of which appear only once. The record originates from a study of blood T cells in healthy people across ages. General study findings and limits: Naive T cell percentage showed a strong correlation with the diversity of TCR beta.

The sequence was collected from a man between 70 and 80 years old in good health. The sample comprised blood.

The CDR3 coding sequence is TGTGCCAGCAGCGTAGCAGGGCGCCGCACAGATACGCAGTATTTT. Translated, it gives CASSVAGRRTDTQYF. The V and J genes are TRBV9 and TRBJ2-3, with D tentatively TRBD1 (5 bases). In germline, CDR1 is SGDLS, CDR2 YYNGEE. V was clipped by 0 bases and J by 1 base, with 9 bases between them. The CDR3 totals 15 residues. Full variable domain (missing parts from reference TRBV9 and TRBJ2-3): DSGVTQTPKHLITATGQRVTLRCSPRSGDLSVYWYQQSLDQGLQFLIQYYNGEERAKGNILERFSAQQFPDLHSELNLSSLELGDSALYFCASSVAGRRTDTQYFGPGTRLTVL.